This T cell receptor (beta chain) was recorded in a study of T cell therapy after organ transplantation. Study-wide findings and caveats: Both transferred clonotypes and endogenous ones absent from products apparently reconstituted.

The time point here: 20-29 weeks after completion of therapy. In regard to this clone: Its antigen is as yet unknown.

Sequencing was performed with immunoSEQ multiplex PCR; in TCRdb, only in-frame clones are kept and a portion is missing. The sample holds 20,000 to 25,000 clones, roughly 84% seen once. The V and J ends lost 4 bases and 4 bases respectively, with 9 bases between them. Germline V gene data show CDR1 as SGHAT and CDR2 as FQNNGV. This CDR3 comprises 13 residues. Sequences were derived from CD8+ T cells from blood, sampled after autologous CMV-specific T cell therapy. J is TRBJ2-3 and V is TRBV11-2, with D unclear. This sequence was found in a human patient who had received a solid organ transplant and had CMV disease. The graft donor may be the source of some T cells. CDR3 in DNA: TGTGCCAGCAGCTCCCCTACGGCAGATACGCAGTATTTT. It is translated as CASSSPTADTQYF.